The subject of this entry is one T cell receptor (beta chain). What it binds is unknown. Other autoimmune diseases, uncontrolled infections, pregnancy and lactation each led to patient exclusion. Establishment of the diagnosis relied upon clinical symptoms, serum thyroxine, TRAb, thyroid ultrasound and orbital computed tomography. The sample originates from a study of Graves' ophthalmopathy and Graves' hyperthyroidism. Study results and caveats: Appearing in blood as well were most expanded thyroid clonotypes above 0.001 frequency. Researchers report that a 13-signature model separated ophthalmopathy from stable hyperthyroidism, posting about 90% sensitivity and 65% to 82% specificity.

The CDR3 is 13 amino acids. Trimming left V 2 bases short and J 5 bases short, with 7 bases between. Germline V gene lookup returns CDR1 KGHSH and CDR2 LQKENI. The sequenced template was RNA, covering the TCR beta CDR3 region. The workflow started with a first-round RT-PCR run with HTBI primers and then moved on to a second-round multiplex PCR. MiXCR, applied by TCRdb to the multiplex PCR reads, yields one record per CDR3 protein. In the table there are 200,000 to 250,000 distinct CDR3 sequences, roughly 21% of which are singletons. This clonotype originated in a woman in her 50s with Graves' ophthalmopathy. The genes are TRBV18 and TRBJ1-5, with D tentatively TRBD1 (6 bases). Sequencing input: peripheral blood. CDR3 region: CASSPNRDQPQHF. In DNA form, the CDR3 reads TGTGCCAGCTCACCAAACAGGGATCAGCCCCAGCATTTT.